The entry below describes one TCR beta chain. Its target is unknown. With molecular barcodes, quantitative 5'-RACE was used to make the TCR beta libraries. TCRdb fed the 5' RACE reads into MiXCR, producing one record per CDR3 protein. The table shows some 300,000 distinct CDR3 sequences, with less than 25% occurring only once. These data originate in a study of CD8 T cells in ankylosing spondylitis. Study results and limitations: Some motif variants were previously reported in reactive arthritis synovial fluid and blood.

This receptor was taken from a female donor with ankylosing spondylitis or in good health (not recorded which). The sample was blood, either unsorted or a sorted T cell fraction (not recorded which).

CDR3 sequence reads: CASSRGFGQETQYF. The CDR3 nucleotides read TGTGCCAGCAGCCGGGGGTTTGGTCAAGAGACCCAGTACTTC. The chain has TRBV14 and TRBJ2-5; D might be TRBD1 or TRBD2, each matching 5 bases. This CDR3 has 14 residues. Germline V gene sequence: CDR1 SGHDN, CDR2 FVKESK. Deletions cut 4 bases from V and 2 bases from J, with 11 bases between.